The 4 T cell receptor beta chains below all came from one sample that was sequenced in a study of cytotoxic CD8 clonotypes in ibrutinib-treated CLL. Clones were read by immunoSEQ multiplex PCR, and TCRdb kept only the in-frame ones, dropping some. The table records roughly 53,000 clones, nearly 55% of them present only once. The source material was PBMCs, sampled at disease progression, from a patient treated with ibrutinib. The receptor source for this set is a human donor with chronic lymphocytic leukemia.

The rearrangement uses TRBV6-1 and TRBJ1-1, with D perhaps TRBD1 (5 bases). V was pared by 4 bases and J by 1 base, with 10 bases between. This CDR3 has 14 residues. Germline CDR1 MNHNS, CDR2 SASEGT. This CDR3 is CASSAGRANTEAFF. The CDR3 DNA reads TGTGCCAGCAGTGCGGGACGGGCGAACACTGAAGCTTTCTTT.

J is TRBJ2-7 and V is TRBV2; 9 bases line up with TRBD2. The V segment lost 6 bases and the J segment 7 bases; nucleotides outside the gene matches: 13. The CDR3 has 15 amino acids. Per germline, CDR1 SNHLY and CDR2 FYNNEI. The CDR3 DNA reads as TGTGCCAGCAGGGACAGTAGCGGACTAGCGAGAGAGCAGTACTTC. This gives the protein CASRDSSGLAREQYF.

This clone was counted once. The genes are TRBV30 and TRBJ2-4; 7 bases are shared with TRBD1. The CDR3 sequence is 13 residues long. With V trimmed by 2 bases and J by 5 bases, 3 bases remained unmatched. CDR1 and CDR2 (germline): GTSNPN, SVGIG (reference sequence). Written as DNA, the CDR3 is TGTGCCTGGAGTCGGGACAGAGAAAACATTCAGTACTTC. This sequence encodes CAWSRDRENIQYF.

The chain is built from TRBV30 and TRBJ1-5, with D possibly being TRBD1 (5 bases). The V gene's germline CDR1 is GTSNPN and CDR2 SVGIG (reference sequence). Between the trimmed V and J ends, which lost 7 bases and 5 bases, there was a span of 15 bases. The CDR3 spans 13 residues. The CDR3 bases are TGTGCCTCGGCGGGGGGATTGGATCAGCCCCAGCATTTT. Amino acid sequence: CASAGGLDQPQHF.